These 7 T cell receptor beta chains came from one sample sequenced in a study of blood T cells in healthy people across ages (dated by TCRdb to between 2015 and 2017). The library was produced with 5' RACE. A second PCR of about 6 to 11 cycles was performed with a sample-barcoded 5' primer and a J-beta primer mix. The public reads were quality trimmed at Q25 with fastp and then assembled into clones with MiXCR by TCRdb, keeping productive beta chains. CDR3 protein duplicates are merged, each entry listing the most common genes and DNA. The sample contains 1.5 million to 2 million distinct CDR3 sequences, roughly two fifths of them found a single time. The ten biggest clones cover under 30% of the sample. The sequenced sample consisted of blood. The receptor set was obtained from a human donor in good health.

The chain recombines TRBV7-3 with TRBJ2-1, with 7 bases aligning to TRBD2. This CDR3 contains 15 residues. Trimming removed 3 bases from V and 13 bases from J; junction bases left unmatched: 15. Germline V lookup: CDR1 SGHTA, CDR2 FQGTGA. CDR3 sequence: CASSLGGGSGETQFF. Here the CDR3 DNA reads TGTGCCAGCAGCTTGGGGGGGGGGTCGGGCGAGACCCAGTTCTTC.

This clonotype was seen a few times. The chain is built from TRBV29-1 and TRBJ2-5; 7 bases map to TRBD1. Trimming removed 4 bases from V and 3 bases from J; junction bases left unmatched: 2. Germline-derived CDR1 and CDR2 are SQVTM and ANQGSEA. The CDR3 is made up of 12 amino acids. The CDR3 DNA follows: TGCAGCGTTGGTGGGACAGAAGAGACCCAGTACTTC. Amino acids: CSVGGTEETQYF.

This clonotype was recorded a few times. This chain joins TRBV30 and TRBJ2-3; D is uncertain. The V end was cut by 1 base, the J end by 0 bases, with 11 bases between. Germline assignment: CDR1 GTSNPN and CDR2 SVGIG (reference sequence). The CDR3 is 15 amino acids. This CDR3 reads CAWSDESASTDTQYF. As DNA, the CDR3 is TGTGCCTGGAGTGATGAGTCAGCTAGCACAGATACGCAGTATTTT.

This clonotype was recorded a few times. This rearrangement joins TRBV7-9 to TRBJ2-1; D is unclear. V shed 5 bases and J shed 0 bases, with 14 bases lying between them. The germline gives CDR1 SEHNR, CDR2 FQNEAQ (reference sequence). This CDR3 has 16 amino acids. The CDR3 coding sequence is TGTGCCAGCAGCCCCTCGGGTCTAGGCTCCTACAATGAGCAGTTCTTC. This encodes CASSPSGLGSYNEQFF.

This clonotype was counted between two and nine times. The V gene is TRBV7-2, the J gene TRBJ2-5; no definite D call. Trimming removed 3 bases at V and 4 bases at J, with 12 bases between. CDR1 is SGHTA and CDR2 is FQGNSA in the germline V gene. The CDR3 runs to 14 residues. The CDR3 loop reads CASSFLVPGETQYF. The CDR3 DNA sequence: TGTGCCAGCAGCTTTCTAGTCCCGGGAGAGACCCAGTACTTC.

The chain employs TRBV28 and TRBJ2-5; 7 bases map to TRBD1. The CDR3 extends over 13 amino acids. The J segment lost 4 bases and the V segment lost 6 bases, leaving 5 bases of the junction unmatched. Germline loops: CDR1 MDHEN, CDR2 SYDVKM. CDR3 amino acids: CASRERGPETQYF. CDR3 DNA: TGTGCCAGCAGGGAAAGGGGGCCAGAGACCCAGTACTTC.

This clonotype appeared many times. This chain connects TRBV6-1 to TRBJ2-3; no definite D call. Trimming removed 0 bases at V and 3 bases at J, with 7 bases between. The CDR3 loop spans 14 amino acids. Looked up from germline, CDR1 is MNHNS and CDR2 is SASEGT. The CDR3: CASSEAAGTDTQYF. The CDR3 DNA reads TGTGCCAGCAGTGAAGCAGCCGGGACAGATACGCAGTATTTT.